These 16 T cell receptor beta chains were sequenced from one sample in a study of beta chain features in type 1 diabetes. The sequenced template was cDNA made from the entire isolated RNA. Assay used: immunoSEQ multiplex PCR; TCRdb lists only in-frame clones, some missing. The table has hundreds of thousands of clones, roughly a sixth seen once; the top ten hold around 0.02%. Sample: naive CD4+ T cells from blood. The receptors derive from a woman younger than 30 in good health.

The chain has TRBV28 and TRBJ2-7; a weak D match, TRBD2 (6 bases). The CDR3 has 15 amino acids. V was cut by 7 bases and J by 0 bases, with 16 bases left in between. Germline CDR1 and CDR2: MDHEN and SYDVKM. DNA of the CDR3: TGTGCCAGCACACCGGCGGACGGGGGCTCCTACGAGCAGTACTTC. Residues: CASTPADGGSYEQYF.

The sample holds a few counts of this clone. In the same sample, other DNA sequences code for this CDR3. This chain connects TRBV28 to TRBJ2-7; D is undetermined. The V end was cut by 1 base, the J end by 6 bases, with 7 bases between. The CDR3 is made up of 12 amino acids. Germline CDR1 and CDR2: MDHEN and SYDVKM. CDR3 sequence reads: CASSLSRGEQYF. CDR3 bases: TGTGCCAGCAGTTTATCCAGAGGCGAGCAGTACTTC. Using reference TRBV28 and TRBJ2-7 for the parts outside the CDR3, the full variable domain is DVKVTQSSRYLVKRTGEKVFLECVQDMDHENMFWYRQDPGLGLRLIYFSYDVKMKEKGDIPEGYSVSREKKERFSLILESASTNQTSMYLCASSLSRGEQYFGPGTRLTVT.

The V call is TRBV5-4, the J call TRBJ2-1; tentative D call: TRBD2 (5 bases). CDR3 length equals 15 residues. The germline V and J ends were trimmed by 3 bases and 2 bases, with 12 bases remaining between them. CDR1 is SGHNT and CDR2 is YYREEE in the germline V gene (reference sequence). The CDR3 loop is CASSSGVAPYNEQFF. The CDR3, as DNA: TGTGCCAGCAGCTCCGGGGTAGCGCCCTACAATGAGCAGTTCTTC.

The chain carries TRBV11-2 and TRBJ2-7; TRBD2 is a possible D gene (5 bases). This CDR3 comprises 12 residues. Germline V gene data show CDR1 as SGHAT and CDR2 as FQNNGV. The V gene lost 5 bases and the J gene lost 5 bases, with 10 bases spanning the gap. CDR3 nucleotides: TGTGCCAGCAGCGCAGCGGTACACGAGCAGTACTTC. This translates into CASSAAVHEQYF. The variable domain in full, with the rest retrieved from reference TRBV11-2 and TRBJ2-7, is EAGVAQSPRYKIIEKRQSVAFWCNPISGHATLYWYQQILGQGPKLLIQFQNNGVVDDSQLPKDRFSAERLKGVDSTLKIQPAKLEDSAVYLCASSAAVHEQYFGPGTRLTVT.

V gene TRBV2 combines with J gene TRBJ1-1; possibly TRBD1 for D (6 bases). The V gene lost 0 bases and the J gene lost 6 bases, with 8 bases spanning the gap. The CDR3 length is 13 residues. CDR1 is SNHLY, CDR2 FYNNEI, per germline. Here the CDR3 DNA reads TGTGCCAGCAGTGAAGCACAGGGCCCTGAAGCTTTCTTT. Protein product: CASSEAQGPEAFF. Variable domain in full (rest from reference TRBV2 and TRBJ1-1): EPEVTQTPSHQVTQMGQEVILRCVPISNHLYFYWYRQILGQKVEFLVSFYNNEISEKSEIFDDQFSVERPDGSNFTLKIRSTKLEDSAMYFCASSEAQGPEAFFGQGTRLTVV.

The rearrangement uses TRBV11-2 and TRBJ2-5, with TRBD1 identical over 7 bases. This CDR3 has 17 amino acids. Germline loops: CDR1 SGHAT, CDR2 FQNNGV. The V gene end was trimmed by 2 bases and the J gene end by 5 bases; junction bases not matched to a gene: 14. DNA for the CDR3: TGTGCCAGCAGCTTATTGAGGGGGCAAGGAATTGTGGAGACCCAGTACTTC. The encoded protein is CASSLLRGQGIVETQYF.

This clone turned up a few times. The rearrangement joins TRBV7-2 to TRBJ1-2; 10 bases fit TRBD1. CDR3 length equals 14 residues. Trimming at V came to 5 bases and at J to 6 bases, leaving 6 bases not matched to a gene. Germline values: CDR1 SGHTA, CDR2 FQGNSA. CDR3 region: CASSPRQGANGYTF. The CDR3 coding sequence is TGTGCCAGCAGCCCCCGACAGGGGGCGAATGGCTACACCTTC.

This clone has just a few counts. This rearrangement joins TRBV7-9 to TRBJ2-5, with D unclear. V was pared by 3 bases and J by 2 bases, with 13 bases between. The CDR3 runs to 15 residues. Looked up from germline, CDR1 is SEHNR and CDR2 is FQNEAQ (reference sequence). As DNA, the CDR3 is TGTGCCAGCAGCTTCGCCAGGCCCGAACAAGAGACCCAGTACTTC. It codes for CASSFARPEQETQYF.

The table lists this clone with a few counts. The chain is built from TRBV2 and TRBJ1-2; 8 bases line up with TRBD1. Losses at the gene ends were 8 bases for V and 5 bases for J; bases not matched to a gene: 7. CDR1 is SNHLY, CDR2 FYNNEI, per germline. CDR3 length: 13 amino acids. The chain's CDR3 is CASQTGEFYGYTF. The CDR3 nucleotides are TGTGCCAGCCAGACAGGGGAGTTTTATGGCTACACCTTC.

J is TRBJ2-7 and V is TRBV18; 9 bases map to TRBD1. Germline V gives CDR1 KGHSH, CDR2 LQKENI. This CDR3 contains 13 residues. With 4 bases clipped from V and 5 bases from J, the junction kept 3 bases outside the gene matches. The CDR3 reads CASSRRTGDEQYF. CDR3 bases: TGTGCCAGCTCACGGCGGACAGGGGACGAGCAGTACTTC.

This chain connects TRBV5-1 to TRBJ2-1; perhaps TRBD2 as D (5 bases). This CDR3 has 16 amino acids. CDR1 is SGHRS and CDR2 is YFSETQ in the germline V gene. V dropped 2 bases and J dropped 0 bases, with 12 bases sitting between them. The CDR3 DNA reads as TGCGCCAGCAGCTTACTAGGTACCGGCTCCTACAATGAGCAGTTCTTC. Amino acid sequence: CASSLLGTGSYNEQFF. The full variable domain, completed using reference TRBV5-1 and TRBJ2-1, is KAGVTQTPRYLIKTRGQQVTLSCSPISGHRSVSWYQQTPGQGLQFLFEYFSETQRNKGNFPGRFSGRQFSNSRSEMNVSTLELGDSALYLCASSLLGTGSYNEQFFGPGTRLTVL.

This clone was found a few times. This rearrangement joins TRBV27 to TRBJ2-1, with 14 bases identical to TRBD2. The germline gives CDR1 MNHEY, CDR2 SMNVEV (reference sequence). The trim removed 7 bases at V and 8 bases at J, leaving 10 bases unmatched. The CDR3 spans 16 residues. CDR3: CASNRLGLAGGHEQFF. CDR3 nucleotide sequence: TGTGCCAGCAATCGACTAGGACTAGCGGGAGGCCATGAGCAGTTCTTC.

The chain uses TRBV28 and TRBJ1-2, with D possibly matching TRBD1 (6 bases). The germline V and J ends were trimmed by 3 bases and 4 bases, with 9 bases remaining between them. The length of the CDR3 is 13 residues. The germline V gene has CDR1 MDHEN and CDR2 SYDVKM. CDR3 sequence (DNA): TGTGCCAGCAGTTTCAACAGGGTCTATGGCTACACCTTC. It translates to CASSFNRVYGYTF.

In nucleotides, the CDR3 is TGTGCCAGCAGTTACTTAGGGGCGTACAATGAGCAGTTCTTC. Its protein product is CASSYLGAYNEQFF. The V call is TRBV6-6, the J call TRBJ2-1, with D tentatively TRBD1 (5 bases). V was shortened by 1 base and J by 4 bases, with 8 bases between the two germline ends. Germline V gene data show CDR1 as MNHNY and CDR2 as SVGAGI (reference sequence). This CDR3 has 14 amino acids.

This chain links TRBV7-9 with TRBJ1-1; possibly TRBD1 for D (5 bases). The V and J ends lost 2 bases and 5 bases respectively, with 15 bases between them. The germline gives CDR1 SEHNR, CDR2 FQNEAQ (reference sequence). The CDR3 loop spans 15 amino acids. The CDR3 here is CASSLFGAGRTEAFF. For the CDR3, the DNA is TGTGCCAGCAGCTTATTCGGGGCAGGGCGAACTGAAGCTTTCTTT.

About this clone: This sample also contains other DNA sequences that code for the same CDR3. V usage is TRBV7-2 and J usage is TRBJ2-5, with 8 bases fitting TRBD1. The CDR3 is 13 residues long. Germline loops: CDR1 SGHTA, CDR2 FQGNSA. V lost 5 bases to trimming and J lost 5 bases; unmatched junction nucleotides: 4. CDR3 sequence (DNA): TGTGCCAGCAGCCCGCGACAGGGGGAGACCCAGTACTTC. Translated, it gives CASSPRQGETQYF. The whole variable domain, remainder taken from reference TRBV7-2 and TRBJ2-5, is GAGVSQSPSNKVTEKGKDVELRCDPISGHTALYWYRQSLGQGLEFLIYFQGNSAPDKSGLPSDRFSAERTGGSVSTLTIQRTQQEDSAVYLCASSPRQGETQYFGPGTRLLVL.